Reported below is one T cell receptor beta chain. The sample contains more than one DNA sequence encoding this CDR3. The data derive from a study of blood T cell repertoires in COVID-19. Clones were read by immunoSEQ multiplex PCR, and TCRdb kept only the in-frame ones, dropping some. The sample shows around 150,000 clones, about 77% of them seen only once. CDR1 is SEHNR, CDR2 FQNEAQ, per germline (reference sequence). Unmatched junction bases numbered 0, after V lost 3 bases and J lost 0 bases. The CDR3 has 14 amino acids. The sample taken for sequencing was peripheral blood. The TCR was taken from an elderly woman with acute or convalescent COVID-19. This chain connects TRBV7-9 to TRBJ1-1; 8 nucleotides agree with TRBD1. This chain's CDR3 is CASSLTGVNTEAFF. CDR3 DNA sequence: TGTGCCAGCAGCTTGACAGGGGTGAACACTGAAGCTTTCTTT.